This T cell receptor beta chain was sequenced during a study of human T cells and chemical hapten exposure. TCRdb fed the RACE reads into MiXCR, producing one record per CDR3 protein. This table holds roughly 190,000 distinct CDR3 sequences, approximately 20% found once. Time point of the sample: patch test 1, 2 weeks after DPC sensitization. Sample treatment: therapeutic diphenylcyclopropenone sensitization with weekly scalp DPC. The V end lost 2 bases, the J end lost 0 bases, and 14 bases lay between the germline ends. CDR3 length: 16 residues. Per the germline V gene, CDR1 is MNHEY and CDR2 is SVGAGI.

The chain links TRBV6-5 to TRBJ2-7; D perhaps matches TRBD1 (6 bases). This receptor was identified in a woman in her fifties or sixties with alopecia areata. Some clones in this sample may be carry-over from other donors' samples. The sample here was whole blood, taken in connection with sensitization to the hapten diphenylcyclopropenone (DPC). The CDR3 protein is CASSYGTPTSSYEQYF. CDR3 nucleotides: TGTGCCAGCAGTTACGGGACACCTACTAGCTCCTACGAGCAGTACTTC.